This entry describes one T cell receptor (beta chain). The data were taken from a study of OX40 agonist ivuxolimab in advanced cancers. Study-level information: Checkpoint inhibitors had been given previously to roughly 36% of patients.

Sequencing used immunoSEQ multiplex PCR; TCRdb keeps in-frame clones, though not all of them. The sample includes about 67,000 clones, 70% to 90% seen only once; the top ten take around 8%. V shed 5 bases and J shed 10 bases, with 24 bases lying between them. The CDR3 has 17 residues. Germline V gene lookup returns CDR1 MNHEY and CDR2 SMNVEV (reference sequence). Sequencing was performed on CD4+ or CD8+ T cells sorted from blood, taken in a trial of the OX40 agonist ivuxolimab. This receptor was identified in an adult with an advanced solid tumor such as melanoma, head and neck, liver or kidney cancer. The chain links TRBV27 to TRBJ1-6; a possible D gene is TRBD1 (6 bases). CDR3 DNA sequence: TGTGCCAGCAGTACCATTTGGGACACGGTAGAATACTCACCCCTCCACTTT. It codes for CASSTIWDTVEYSPLHF.